The 11 T cell receptor beta chains given below trace back to one sample, sequenced in a study of OX40 agonist ivuxolimab in advanced cancers. Libraries were constructed by the immunoSEQ multiplex PCR assay. TCRdb limited this immuneACCESS table to in-frame rearrangements with V and J called. A share of clones is missing; checked studies link under half to unresolved V genes, and the rest is unexplained. The sample has about 90,000 clones on record, around 87% of them singletons. In total, the top ten clones hold around 0.16% of the sample. This sample comprised CD4+ or CD8+ T cells sorted from blood, obtained in a trial of the OX40 agonist ivuxolimab. The source is an adult with an advanced solid tumor such as melanoma, head and neck, liver or kidney cancer.

This chain uses TRBV30 with TRBJ1-1, with a possible D match to TRBD1 (5 bases). The CDR3 contains 13 residues. Germline assignment: CDR1 GTSNPN and CDR2 SVGIG (reference sequence). Between the trimmed V and J ends, which lost 5 bases and 6 bases, there was a span of 16 bases. The CDR3: CAWGGGTRAEAFF. The CDR3 DNA follows: TGTGCCTGGGGGGGAGGGACGAGAGCTGAAGCTTTCTTT.

The V call is TRBV5-1, the J call TRBJ2-7, with D uncertain. CDR3 length: 13 residues. The V end lost 2 bases, the J end lost 0 bases, and 6 bases lay between the germline ends. Germline values: CDR1 SGHRS, CDR2 YFSETQ. The CDR3 sequence: CASSFGVSYEQYF. Written as DNA, the CDR3 is TGCGCCAGCAGCTTCGGAGTCTCCTACGAGCAGTACTTC.

This sequence joins TRBV19 and TRBJ2-7, with TRBD1 matching over 8 bases. Unmatched junction bases numbered 6, after V lost 8 bases and J lost 0 bases. Germline CDR1 LNHDA, CDR2 SQIVND (reference sequence). The CDR3 totals 14 residues. In nucleotides, the CDR3 is TGTGCCAGTGGGTCGACAGGGGACTCCTACGAGCAGTACTTC. Residues: CASGSTGDSYEQYF.

The V gene is TRBV7-3, the J gene TRBJ1-2, with D possibly TRBD1 on 5 matching bases. This CDR3 has 13 residues. V was trimmed by 8 bases and J by 3 bases, leaving 13 bases between them. Germline V gives CDR1 SGHTA, CDR2 FQGTGA. In nucleotides, the CDR3 is TGTGCCAGCGGGGGTGGCGGTGACTATGGCTACACCTTC. It encodes CASGGGGDYGYTF.

This clone was picked up one time. This chain joins TRBV10-3 and TRBJ1-5; no firm D call. Germline V gives CDR1 ENHRY, CDR2 SYGVKD. V lost 0 bases and J lost 3, with 9 bases in between. This CDR3 region has 15 residues. CDR3 loop: CAISESEIDNQPQHF. CDR3 in DNA: TGTGCCATCAGTGAGTCAGAAATAGACAATCAGCCCCAGCATTTT.

The chain couples TRBV18 to TRBJ2-7, with 7 bases aligning to TRBD1. CDR1 and CDR2 from the germline V gene are KGHSH and LQKENI. The junction had 6 bases not matched to a gene; V was cut back by 3 bases and J by 1 base. CDR3 length: 15 amino acids. The CDR3 region is CASSPSGDSSYEQYF. The CDR3 bases are TGTGCCAGCTCACCGAGTGGGGACAGTTCCTACGAGCAGTACTTC.

The rearrangement links TRBV30 to TRBJ1-3, with TRBD1 matching over 7 bases. The CDR3 totals 14 residues. In germline, CDR1 is GTSNPN, CDR2 SVGIG (reference sequence). V shed 5 bases and J 2 bases; nucleotides not matched to a gene: 6. The CDR3 spells CAWAEDRTGNTIYF. CDR3 coding DNA: TGTGCCTGGGCCGAGGACAGGACTGGAAACACCATATATTTT.

This sequence joins TRBV7-9 and TRBJ1-1, with 8 bases lining up with TRBD1. Per the germline V gene, CDR1 is SEHNR and CDR2 is FQNEAQ (reference sequence). V shed 3 bases, J shed 5 bases, and the junction held 2 bases outside the gene matches. CDR3 length equals 13 residues. The chain's CDR3 is CASSFGQGTEAFF. As DNA, the CDR3 is TGTGCCAGCAGCTTTGGACAGGGAACTGAAGCTTTCTTT. The whole variable domain, remainder taken from reference TRBV7-9 and TRBJ1-1, is DTGVSQNPRHKITKRGQNVTFRCDPISEHNRLYWYRQTLGQGPEFLTYFQNEAQLEKSRLLSDRFSAERPKGSFSTLEIQRTEQGDSAMYLCASSFGQGTEAFFGQGTRLTVV.

The chain employs TRBV19 and TRBJ1-2, with 9 nucleotides matching TRBD1. Germline V CDR1 and CDR2: LNHDA, SQIVND (reference sequence). V shed 2 bases and J 2 bases; nucleotides not matched to a gene: 6. The CDR3 runs to 16 residues. Written as DNA, the CDR3 is TGTGCCAGTAGTATATCCGGGACAGGGTACAACTATGGCTACACCTTC. Encoded protein: CASSISGTGYNYGYTF.

This sequence joins TRBV5-1 and TRBJ2-1; tentatively, D is TRBD1 (7 bases). The germline gives CDR1 SGHRS, CDR2 YFSETQ. The CDR3 contains 14 residues. The V and J ends lost 3 bases and 5 bases respectively, with 12 bases between them. CDR3 DNA: TGCGCCAGCAGCTACTCAGGGGGGAACAATGAGCAGTTCTTC. Its translation: CASSYSGGNNEQFF.

CDR3 amino acids: CASTPGTVLRGYTF. CDR3 DNA sequence: TGTGCCAGTACCCCTGGGACAGTTCTTCGCGGCTACACCTTC. This rearrangement joins TRBV19 to TRBJ1-2; 7 nucleotides match TRBD1. The CDR3 consists of 14 residues. Unmatched junction bases numbered 13, after V lost 7 bases and J lost 8 bases. Looked up from germline, CDR1 is LNHDA and CDR2 is SQIVND (reference sequence).